The 27 T cell receptor beta chains reported below all come from one sample, sequenced in a study of blood T cell repertoires in COVID-19. Here immunoSEQ multiplex PCR was the method, and the copy in TCRdb shows in-frame clones only, minus some. The sample holds some 40,000 clones, around 82% seen once. Material: peripheral blood. These receptor sequences come from a man aged 65-85 years with acute or convalescent COVID-19.

The rearrangement joins TRBV27 to TRBJ2-2, with D maybe TRBD2 (6 bases). The V and J ends lost 6 bases and 6 bases respectively, with 29 bases between them. Germline lookup yields CDR1 MNHEY and CDR2 SMNVEV (reference sequence). The CDR3 runs 19 residues. The CDR3 spells CASSLTSLVNGRGSGELFF. CDR3 DNA: TGTGCCAGCAGCCTCACCTCCCTAGTAAACGGGAGAGGGTCCGGGGAGCTGTTTTTT.

The chain has TRBV25-1 and TRBJ2-2, with unresolved D. This CDR3 is 15 amino acids long. The germline V gene has CDR1 MGHDK and CDR2 SYGVNS. V gave up 3 bases and J gave up 1 base, with 9 bases separating them. CDR3 DNA: TGTGCCAGCAGTGAGGTACGGTTGAACACCGGGGAGCTGTTTTTT. Amino acids: CASSEVRLNTGELFF.

This clone occurred once. The CDR3 region is CASSFGSPLHF. The CDR3 DNA reads as TGTGCCAGCAGCTTTGGCTCACCCCTCCACTTT. This chain connects TRBV7-9 to TRBJ1-6; no firm D call. Germline V lookup: CDR1 SEHNR, CDR2 FQNEAQ (reference sequence). V lost 3 bases, J lost 10 bases, and 4 bases lay in between. CDR3 length: 11 amino acids.

The chain combines TRBV28 with TRBJ2-7, with 8 bases aligning to TRBD1. Germline V gene data show CDR1 as MDHEN and CDR2 as SYDVKM. Germline trimming cut 5 bases from V and 3 bases from J; bases unmatched to any gene: 6. The CDR3 extends over 14 amino acids. CDR3 sequence (DNA): TGTGCCAGCAGTCTCCAGGGGGCGGGCTACGAGCAGTACTTC. It is translated as CASSLQGAGYEQYF.

The chain uses TRBV29-1 and TRBJ2-7; D unclear. Looked up from germline, CDR1 is SQVTM and CDR2 is ANQGSEA. The CDR3 has 14 residues. V was pared by 3 bases and J by 2 bases, with 14 bases between. The CDR3 DNA reads TGCAGCGTTGAGTTAGCCACCTCCGCCTACGAGCAGTACTTC. Its protein product is CSVELATSAYEQYF.

The chain recombines TRBV6-2 or TRBV6-3 with TRBJ2-7; D may be TRBD2 (5 bases). V lost 2 bases and J lost 2, with 10 bases in between. This CDR3 spans 14 amino acids. Per the germline V gene, CDR1 is MNHEY and CDR2 is SVGEGT. CDR3 DNA: TGTGCCAGCAGTTACCCCCGGGATACCTACGAGCAGTACTTC. It specifies CASSYPRDTYEQYF.

V and J are TRBV10-3 and TRBJ1-1, with a weak D call TRBD1 (5 bases). The germline CDR1 and CDR2 sequences are ENHRY and SYGVKD. The CDR3 length is 13 residues. V gave up 7 bases and J gave up 1 base, with 10 bases separating them. CDR3 DNA: TGTGCCATCACTGGGGGGGGGAACACTGAAGCTTTCTTT. Its translation is CAITGGGNTEAFF.

This sequence joins TRBV28 and TRBJ1-2; D unclear. Germline CDR1 reads MDHEN; CDR2 reads SYDVKM. The CDR3 is 11 amino acids. V gave up 5 bases and J gave up 3 bases, with 4 bases separating them. The CDR3 nucleotides read TGTGCCAGCAGTCCCTACTATGGCTACACCTTC. Translated: CASSPYYGYTF.

V usage is TRBV19 and J usage is TRBJ1-2; D not certain. CDR1 LNHDA and CDR2 SQIVND come from the germline V gene (reference sequence). The germline V and J ends were trimmed by 5 bases and 3 bases, with 7 bases remaining between them. The CDR3 consists of 12 residues. Here the CDR3 DNA reads TGTGCCAGTAGTGCGGGATACTATGGCTACACCTTC. Its protein product is CASSAGYYGYTF.

The chain combines TRBV4-3 with TRBJ2-7, with TRBD2 identical over 7 bases. CDR3 length: 13 amino acids. The germline gives CDR1 LGHNA, CDR2 YSLEER. The J segment lost 3 bases and the V segment lost 1 base, leaving 0 bases of the junction unmatched. The CDR3 is CASSQASGYEQYF. The CDR3 DNA sequence: TGCGCCAGCAGCCAAGCTAGCGGCTACGAGCAGTACTTC.

V usage is TRBV18 and J usage is TRBJ1-5; TRBD1 matches at 9 bases. The germline V gene encodes CDR1 KGHSH and CDR2 LQKENI. J was trimmed by 4 bases and V by 4 bases; bases with no gene match: 8. The CDR3 contains 16 residues. The CDR3 protein is CASSRTGGAENQPQHF. CDR3 sequence (DNA): TGTGCCAGCTCACGTACAGGGGGCGCTGAGAATCAGCCCCAGCATTTT.

The chain joins TRBV6-5 to TRBJ1-6; TRBD1 agrees at 7 bases. After removal of 4 bases from V and 4 bases from J, the junction contained 4 bases not matched to a gene. Per the germline V gene, CDR1 is MNHEY and CDR2 is SVGAGI. The CDR3 extends over 15 amino acids. The CDR3 sequence: CASSSPGQYNSPLHF. The CDR3 DNA is TGTGCCAGCAGTTCCCCGGGACAGTATAATTCACCCCTCCACTTT.

The V gene is TRBV7-9, the J gene TRBJ2-3; the D gene is possibly TRBD1 (5 bases). Germline loops: CDR1 SEHNR, CDR2 FQNEAQ (reference sequence). V lost 6 bases to trimming and J lost 5 bases, with 21 bases between them. The CDR3 has 16 amino acids. The CDR3 is CASRNPIGQGLDTQYF. The CDR3 region has the DNA TGTGCCAGCAGGAACCCCATCGGGCAGGGATTAGATACGCAGTATTTT. The full variable domain, completed using reference TRBV7-9 and TRBJ2-3, is DTGVSQNPRHKITKRGQNVTFRCDPISEHNRLYWYRQTLGQGPEFLTYFQNEAQLEKSRLLSDRFSAERPKGSFSTLEIQRTEQGDSAMYLCASRNPIGQGLDTQYFGPGTRLTVL.

The chain has TRBV21-1 and TRBJ1-5; the table calls TRBD1, which could not be checked here. TRBV21-1 is tagged as a pseudogene. There are 14 residues in the CDR3. The CDR3 DNA sequence: TGTGCCAGCAGCAAAGCGGCTAGGGGCCAGCCCCAGCATTTT. It codes for CASSKAARGQPQHF.

The chain links TRBV27 to TRBJ1-2, with D unclear. Germline assignment: CDR1 MNHEY and CDR2 SMNVEV (reference sequence). The CDR3 sequence is 13 residues long. Trimming left V 3 bases short and J 3 bases short, with 8 bases between. The CDR3 reads CASSFGADYGYTF. In DNA form, the CDR3 reads TGTGCCAGCAGTTTTGGAGCGGACTATGGCTACACCTTC.

As concerns this clone: The junction shows a germline mismatch at one end, possibly a read error. The gene calls are TRBV28 and TRBJ1-2; 8 bases are a match to TRBD1. This CDR3 is 13 amino acids long. CDR1 is MDHEN, CDR2 SYDVKM, per germline. The CDR3 loop is CASSLMGMLGQAF. The CDR3, as DNA: TGTGCCAGCAGTTTAATGGGGATGTTGGGACAGGCCTTC.

This sequence joins TRBV29-1 and TRBJ2-3, with a weak D call TRBD1 (6 bases). Germline lookup yields CDR1 SQVTM and CDR2 ANQGSEA. The CDR3 covers 14 residues. Deletions cut 6 bases from V and 9 bases from J, with 22 bases between. The CDR3: CSVLTLDRIWTQYF. CDR3 sequence (DNA): TGCAGCGTCCTTACATTAGACAGGATTTGGACGCAGTATTTT.

This rearrangement joins TRBV4-3 to TRBJ2-3; TRBD2 matches at 9 bases. The CDR3 consists of 16 residues. The germline V gene encodes CDR1 LGHNA and CDR2 YSLEER. Trimming removed 4 bases from V and 3 bases from J; junction bases left unmatched: 8. The CDR3 bases are TGCGCCAGCAGCCTCGGGGTAGCGGGAGTAACAGATACGCAGTATTTT. Its translation: CASSLGVAGVTDTQYF.

The gene calls are TRBV11-2 and TRBJ1-4; D is unresolved. CDR3 size: 13 residues. Trimming stripped 8 bases from V and 7 bases from J, with 14 bases between. The germline V gene encodes CDR1 SGHAT and CDR2 FQNNGV. CDR3 amino acids: CASSAGLGEKLFF. CDR3 nucleotides: TGTGCCAGCTCCGCGGGGTTGGGTGAAAAACTGTTTTTT. Filled out from reference TRBV11-2 and TRBJ1-4, the complete variable domain reads EAGVAQSPRYKIIEKRQSVAFWCNPISGHATLYWYQQILGQGPKLLIQFQNNGVVDDSQLPKDRFSAERLKGVDSTLKIQPAKLEDSAVYLCASSAGLGEKLFFGSGTQLSVL.

This sequence joins TRBV7-2 and TRBJ2-1; 9 bases are a match to TRBD2. Looked up from germline, CDR1 is SGHTA and CDR2 is FQGNSA. The CDR3 sequence is 15 residues long. V lost 3 bases and J lost 6; bases outside the gene matches: 6. Here the CDR3 DNA reads TGTGCCAGCAGCTTGAGCCTAGCGGGATTCAATGAGCAGTTCTTC. Translated: CASSLSLAGFNEQFF.

The J gene is TRBJ2-5, the V gene TRBV10-1; perhaps TRBD1 as D (6 bases). The CDR3 contains 13 residues. In germline, CDR1 is WNHNN, CDR2 SYGVQD (reference sequence). V gave up 3 bases and J gave up 5 bases, with 10 bases separating them. The CDR3 coding sequence is TGCGCCAGCAGTGAACAGGGCCGGGAGACCCAGTACTTC. Amino acids: CASSEQGRETQYF.

The rearrangement links TRBV5-4 to TRBJ1-1; possibly TRBD1 for D (5 bases). The CDR3 has 18 amino acids. In germline, CDR1 is SGHNT, CDR2 YYREEE (reference sequence). Trimming pared 1 base from V and 0 bases from J, leaving 19 bases between. The CDR3 is CASSLTTGYLDMNTEAFF. For the CDR3, the DNA is TGTGCCAGCAGCTTGACTACTGGGTACCTGGACATGAACACTGAAGCTTTCTTT. Combining the CDR3 with reference TRBV5-4 and TRBJ1-1 gives the whole variable domain ETGVTQSPTHLIKTRGQQVTLRCSSQSGHNTVSWYQQALGQGPQFIFQYYREEENGRGNFPPRFSGLQFPNYSSELNVNALELDDSALYLCASSLTTGYLDMNTEAFFGQGTRLTVV.

CDR3 region: CASSPGTGPTNTEAFF. The CDR3 bases are TGCGCCAGCAGCCCAGGGACAGGGCCCACGAACACTGAAGCTTTCTTT. The rearrangement joins TRBV5-1 to TRBJ1-1, with 9 bases identical to TRBD1. This CDR3 has 16 amino acids. Germline V gene data show CDR1 as SGHRS and CDR2 as YFSETQ. With 4 bases clipped from V and 1 base from J, the junction kept 8 bases outside the gene matches.

The rearrangement joins TRBV25-1 to TRBJ2-6; D perhaps matches TRBD1 (6 bases). CDR1 is MGHDK, CDR2 SYGVNS, per germline. The V end lost 5 bases, the J end lost 1 base, and 12 bases lay between the germline ends. The CDR3 is 16 residues long. The CDR3 protein is CASSTNRVSGANVLTF. The CDR3 DNA sequence: TGTGCCAGCAGTACAAACAGGGTTTCTGGGGCCAACGTCCTGACTTTC.

The chain links TRBV5-1 to TRBJ2-2; 7 nucleotides agree with TRBD2. Germline CDR1 and CDR2: SGHRS and YFSETQ. The CDR3 contains 19 residues. The ends lost 1 base at V and 2 bases at J; junction bases unmatched: 14. Here the CDR3 DNA reads TGCGCCAGCAGCTTGAAACTAGCGATCAGACCAAACAACACCGGGGAGCTGTTTTTT. Its protein product is CASSLKLAIRPNNTGELFF.

The chain has TRBV5-1 and TRBJ2-6, with D tentatively TRBD1 (6 bases). V lost 3 bases and J lost 2, with 18 bases in between. Germline assignment: CDR1 SGHRS and CDR2 YFSETQ. The CDR3 is 18 amino acids. CDR3 in DNA: TGCGCCAGCAGCTATCTGGACCTCAACAGGGCTGGGGCCAACGTCCTGACTTTC. Protein sequence: CASSYLDLNRAGANVLTF.

This clone was observed once. V is TRBV10-2 and J is TRBJ2-3; D may be TRBD1 (5 bases). V was pared by 3 bases and J by 2 bases, with 9 bases between. The CDR3 totals 14 residues. Germline loops: CDR1 WSHSY, CDR2 SAAADI. This CDR3 is CASSDLQVTDTQYF. In DNA form, the CDR3 reads TGCGCCAGCAGTGATTTACAGGTCACAGATACGCAGTATTTT.